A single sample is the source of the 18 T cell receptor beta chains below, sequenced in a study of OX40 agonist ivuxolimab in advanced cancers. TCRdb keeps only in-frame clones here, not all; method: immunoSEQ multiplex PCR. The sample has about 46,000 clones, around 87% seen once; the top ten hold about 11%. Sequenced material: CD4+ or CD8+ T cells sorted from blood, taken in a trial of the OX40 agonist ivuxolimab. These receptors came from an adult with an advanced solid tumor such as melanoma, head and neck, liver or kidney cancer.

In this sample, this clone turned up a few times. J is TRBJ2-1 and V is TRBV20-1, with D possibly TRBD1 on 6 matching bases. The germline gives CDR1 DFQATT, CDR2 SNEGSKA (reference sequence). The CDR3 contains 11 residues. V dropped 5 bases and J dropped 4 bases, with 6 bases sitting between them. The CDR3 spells CSADRYNEQFF. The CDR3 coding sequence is TGCAGTGCTGACAGGTACAATGAGCAGTTCTTC.

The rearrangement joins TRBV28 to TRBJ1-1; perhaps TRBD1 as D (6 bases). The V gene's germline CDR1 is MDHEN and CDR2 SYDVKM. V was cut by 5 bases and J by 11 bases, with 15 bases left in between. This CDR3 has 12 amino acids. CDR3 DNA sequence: TGTGCCAGCAGTCCTCCCAGGGGTAAGGCTTTCTTT. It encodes CASSPPRGKAFF.

This chain's CDR3 is CASSFPGTRNTIYF. CDR3 coding DNA: TGTGCCAGCAGCTTTCCCGGGACAAGAAACACCATATATTTT. V gene TRBV11-3 combines with J gene TRBJ1-3; perhaps TRBD1 as D (6 bases). The CDR3 is 14 amino acids. V gave up 3 bases and J gave up 5 bases, with 11 bases separating them. Germline V gene lookup returns CDR1 SGHNT and CDR2 YENEEA.

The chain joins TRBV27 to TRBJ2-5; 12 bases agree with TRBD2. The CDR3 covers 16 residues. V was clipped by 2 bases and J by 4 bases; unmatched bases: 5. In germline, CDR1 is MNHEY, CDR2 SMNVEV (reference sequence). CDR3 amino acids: CASSLLAGGPRETQYF. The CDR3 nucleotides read TGTGCCAGCAGTTTACTAGCGGGAGGGCCTAGAGAGACCCAGTACTTC.

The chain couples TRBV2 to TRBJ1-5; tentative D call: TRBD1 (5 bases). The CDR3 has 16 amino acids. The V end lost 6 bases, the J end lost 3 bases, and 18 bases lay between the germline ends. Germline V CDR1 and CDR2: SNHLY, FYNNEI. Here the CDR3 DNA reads TGTGCCAGCAGGGCTCGGGACCCCAAACCCAATCAGCCCCAGCATTTT. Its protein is CASRARDPKPNQPQHF. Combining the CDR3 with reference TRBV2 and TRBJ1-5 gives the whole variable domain EPEVTQTPSHQVTQMGQEVILRCVPISNHLYFYWYRQILGQKVEFLVSFYNNEISEKSEIFDDQFSVERPDGSNFTLKIRSTKLEDSAMYFCASRARDPKPNQPQHFGDGTRLSIL.

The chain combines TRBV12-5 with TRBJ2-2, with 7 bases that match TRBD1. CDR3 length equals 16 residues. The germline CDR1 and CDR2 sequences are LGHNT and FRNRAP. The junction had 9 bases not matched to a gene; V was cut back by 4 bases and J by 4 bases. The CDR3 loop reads CASGWETGVGTGELFF. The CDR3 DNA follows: TGTGCTAGTGGTTGGGAAACAGGGGTTGGCACCGGGGAGCTGTTTTTT.

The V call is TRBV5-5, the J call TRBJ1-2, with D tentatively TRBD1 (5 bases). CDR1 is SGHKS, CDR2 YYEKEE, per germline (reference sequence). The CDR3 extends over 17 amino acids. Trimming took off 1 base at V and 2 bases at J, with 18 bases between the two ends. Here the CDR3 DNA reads TGTGCCAGCAGCTTGAGGGGAGGCGGGGCCGAAAACTATGGCTACACCTTC. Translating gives CASSLRGGGAENYGYTF.

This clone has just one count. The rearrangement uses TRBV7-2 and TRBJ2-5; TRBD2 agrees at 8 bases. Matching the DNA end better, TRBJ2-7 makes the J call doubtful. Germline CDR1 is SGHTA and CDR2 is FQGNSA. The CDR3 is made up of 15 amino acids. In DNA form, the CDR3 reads TGTGCCAGCAGCTTAACAGCGGGGGCCCCCTACGAGCAGTACTTC. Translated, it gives CASSLTAGAPYEQYF.

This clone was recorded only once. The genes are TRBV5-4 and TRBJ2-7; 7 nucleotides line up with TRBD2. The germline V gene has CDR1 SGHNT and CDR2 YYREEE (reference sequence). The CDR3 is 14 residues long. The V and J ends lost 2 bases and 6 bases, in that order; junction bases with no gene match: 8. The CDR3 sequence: CASSLMAGEIEQYF. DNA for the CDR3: TGTGCCAGCAGCTTAATGGCGGGGGAGATCGAGCAGTACTTC.

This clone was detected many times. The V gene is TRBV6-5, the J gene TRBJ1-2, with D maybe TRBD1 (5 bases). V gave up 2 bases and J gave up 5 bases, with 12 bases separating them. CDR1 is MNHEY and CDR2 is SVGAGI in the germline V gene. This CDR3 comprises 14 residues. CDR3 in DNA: TGTGCCAGCAGTTACATGGGGGTGAGGTATGGCTACACCTTC. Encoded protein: CASSYMGVRYGYTF.

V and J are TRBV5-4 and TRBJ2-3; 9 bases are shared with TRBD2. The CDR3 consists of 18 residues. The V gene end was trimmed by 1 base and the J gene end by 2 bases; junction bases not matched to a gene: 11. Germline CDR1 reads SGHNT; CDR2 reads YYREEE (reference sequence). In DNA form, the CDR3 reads TGTGCCAGCAGCTTGAAAGTGGGGCTAGCGGGGCTCACAGATACGCAGTATTTT. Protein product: CASSLKVGLAGLTDTQYF. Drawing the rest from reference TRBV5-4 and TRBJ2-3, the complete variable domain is ETGVTQSPTHLIKTRGQQVTLRCSSQSGHNTVSWYQQALGQGPQFIFQYYREEENGRGNFPPRFSGLQFPNYSSELNVNALELDDSALYLCASSLKVGLAGLTDTQYFGPGTRLTVL.

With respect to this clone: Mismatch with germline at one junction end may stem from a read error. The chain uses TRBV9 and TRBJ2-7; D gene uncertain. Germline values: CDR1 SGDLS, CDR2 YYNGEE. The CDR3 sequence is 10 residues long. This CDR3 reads CASSGPGLHF. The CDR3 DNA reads TGTGCCAGCAGTGGCCCCGGGCTACACTTC.

The CDR3 nucleotides are TGTGCCAGCAGCTCAAGGGGGGGACTAGCGGACCAAGAGACCCAGTACTTC. Its protein is CASSSRGGLADQETQYF. The chain joins TRBV7-9 to TRBJ2-5, with 11 nucleotides matching TRBD2. This CDR3 spans 17 amino acids. Per the germline V gene, CDR1 is SEHNR and CDR2 is FQNEAQ (reference sequence). V lost 4 bases to trimming and J lost 0 bases; unmatched junction nucleotides: 7.

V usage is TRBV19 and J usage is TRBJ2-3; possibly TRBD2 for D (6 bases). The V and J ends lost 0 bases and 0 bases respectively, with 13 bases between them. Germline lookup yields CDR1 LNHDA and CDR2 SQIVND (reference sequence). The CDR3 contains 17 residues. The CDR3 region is CASSIDLGRGSTDTQYF. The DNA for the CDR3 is TGTGCCAGTAGTATAGATCTAGGGCGGGGTAGCACAGATACGCAGTATTTT.

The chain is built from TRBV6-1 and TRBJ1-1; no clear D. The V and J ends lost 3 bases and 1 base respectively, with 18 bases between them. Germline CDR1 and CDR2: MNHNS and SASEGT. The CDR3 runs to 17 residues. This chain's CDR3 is CASSEALRLGENTEAFF. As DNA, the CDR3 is TGTGCCAGCAGTGAGGCCCTCCGTTTGGGAGAGAACACTGAAGCTTTCTTT.

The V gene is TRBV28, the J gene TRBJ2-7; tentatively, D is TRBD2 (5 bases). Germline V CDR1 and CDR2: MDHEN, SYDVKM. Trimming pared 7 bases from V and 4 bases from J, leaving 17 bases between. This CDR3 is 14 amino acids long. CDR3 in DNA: TGTGCCAGCACCCCTTTTCGGGAAGCTTACGAGCAGTACTTC. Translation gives CASTPFREAYEQYF.

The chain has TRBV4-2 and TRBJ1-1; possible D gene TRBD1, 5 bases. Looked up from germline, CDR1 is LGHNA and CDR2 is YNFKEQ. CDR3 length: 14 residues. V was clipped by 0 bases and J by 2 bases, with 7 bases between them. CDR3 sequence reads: CASSQDGTNTEAFF. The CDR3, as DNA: TGTGCCAGCAGCCAAGATGGGACCAACACTGAAGCTTTCTTT.

As DNA, the CDR3 is TGTGCCAGCAGCTCCTTAGTGGGGGTAGGAACTGAAGCTTTCTTT. Translation gives CASSSLVGVGTEAFF. The V and J genes are TRBV7-6 and TRBJ1-1; maybe TRBD1 (5 bases). V was clipped by 4 bases and J by 5 bases, with 17 bases between them. Per germline, CDR1 SGHVS and CDR2 FNYEAQ. The CDR3 runs to 15 residues. The variable domain in full, with the rest retrieved from reference TRBV7-6 and TRBJ1-1, is GAGVSQSPRYKVTKRGQDVALRCDPISGHVSLYWYRQALGQGPEFLTYFNYEAQQDKSGLPNDRFSAERPEGSISTLTIQRTEQRDSAMYRCASSSLVGVGTEAFFGQGTRLTVV.